Each of the 11 T cell receptor beta chains below was sequenced from the same sample in a study of shared clonotypes between healthy human individuals. The assay was immunoSEQ multiplex PCR, and TCRdb's table has in-frame clones only and misses some. The data contain roughly 1.5 million clones, 95% to 99% of them singletons. Specimen: naive CD4+ T cells sorted from blood. The subset is: CD45RA+ positively selected. These receptors all come from a man aged 25 to 40 in good health.

The V call is TRBV7-9, the J call TRBJ2-3; the D call may be TRBD1 or TRBD2 (5 bases each). This CDR3 comprises 15 residues. CDR1 is SEHNR, CDR2 FQNEAQ, per germline (reference sequence). Trimming stripped 5 bases from V and 6 bases from J, with 18 bases between. CDR3 sequence reads: CASSGGPTDPDTQYF. For the CDR3, the DNA is TGTGCCAGCAGCGGGGGACCAACGGACCCGGATACGCAGTATTTT.

The rearrangement uses TRBV27 and TRBJ1-1; no definite D call. CDR1 is MNHEY, CDR2 SMNVEV, per germline (reference sequence). V was clipped by 2 bases and J by 7 bases, with 17 bases between them. The CDR3 is 15 residues long. The CDR3 protein is CASSLKSGSTSEAFF. The CDR3 bases are TGTGCCAGCAGTTTAAAATCAGGATCGACCAGTGAAGCTTTCTTT.

The J gene is TRBJ2-7, the V gene TRBV28; D ambiguous. Germline V gives CDR1 MDHEN, CDR2 SYDVKM. This CDR3 spans 13 amino acids. The germline V and J ends were trimmed by 6 bases and 0 bases, with 9 bases remaining between them. CDR3 protein: CASSSDFSYEQYF. As DNA, the CDR3 is TGTGCCAGCAGCTCCGACTTCTCCTACGAGCAGTACTTC.

The rearrangement joins TRBV28 to TRBJ2-5; D ambiguous. Germline assignment: CDR1 MDHEN and CDR2 SYDVKM. This CDR3 is 13 amino acids long. V was trimmed by 5 bases and J by 0 bases, leaving 7 bases between them. DNA of the CDR3: TGTGCCAGCAGTATGACCAACCAAGAGACCCAGTACTTC. Its protein product is CASSMTNQETQYF. The whole variable domain, remainder taken from reference TRBV28 and TRBJ2-5, is DVKVTQSSRYLVKRTGEKVFLECVQDMDHENMFWYRQDPGLGLRLIYFSYDVKMKEKGDIPEGYSVSREKKERFSLILESASTNQTSMYLCASSMTNQETQYFGPGTRLLVL.

The rearrangement links TRBV5-1 to TRBJ2-5; D gene unclear. CDR3 length: 17 residues. The V and J ends lost 0 bases and 5 bases respectively, with 20 bases between them. Germline assignment: CDR1 SGHRS and CDR2 YFSETQ. The CDR3 sequence: CASSLVRTPQRTETQYF. In DNA, the CDR3 is TGCGCCAGCAGCTTGGTTCGGACCCCACAACGAACGGAGACCCAGTACTTC.

V usage is TRBV2 and J usage is TRBJ1-1, with D maybe TRBD1 (5 bases). CDR3 length: 19 amino acids. Germline V gene data show CDR1 as SNHLY and CDR2 as FYNNEI. Between the trimmed V and J ends, which lost 6 bases and 7 bases, there was a span of 33 bases. The CDR3 region has the DNA TGTGCCAGCAGCCTGGGGGAGAGGGAAGGAGGATCAAGGATGGTTGAAGCTTTCTTT. This gives the protein CASSLGEREGGSRMVEAFF.

CDR3 coding DNA: TGCGCCAGCAGCTTGGCCATCGCGGGAGAGACAGATACGCAGTATTTT. Protein: CASSLAIAGETDTQYF. The V call is TRBV5-1, the J call TRBJ2-3, with 7 nucleotides matching TRBD2. The CDR3 extends over 16 amino acids. CDR1 and CDR2 (germline): SGHRS, YFSETQ. V lost 0 bases to trimming and J lost 3 bases; unmatched junction nucleotides: 7.

The J gene is TRBJ1-2, the V gene TRBV6-1; weak D call: TRBD1 (5 bases). Germline V gene sequence: CDR1 MNHNS, CDR2 SASEGT. CDR3 size: 15 residues. The ends were cut back, 5 bases at V and 7 bases at J, with 20 bases in the middle. CDR3 region: CASSLTVEGISGYTF. The DNA for the CDR3 is TGTGCCAGCAGTCTTACTGTCGAGGGGATTAGTGGCTACACCTTC.

To note about this clone: This specimen includes other DNA sequences encoding the same CDR3. This chain joins TRBV19 and TRBJ1-2; TRBD1 matches at 8 bases. V was clipped by 4 bases and J by 4 bases; unmatched bases: 8. Germline V lookup: CDR1 LNHDA, CDR2 SQIVND (reference sequence). CDR3 length: 15 residues. The CDR3 spells CASSTSTGGVYGYTF. DNA for the CDR3: TGTGCCAGTAGTACTTCAACAGGGGGTGTCTATGGCTACACCTTC.

The chain joins TRBV19 to TRBJ1-4; D unresolved. This CDR3 is built from 16 residues. V was shortened by 1 base and J by 5 bases, with 14 bases between the two germline ends. The germline gives CDR1 LNHDA, CDR2 SQIVND (reference sequence). The CDR3 nucleotides read TGTGCCAGTAGTATAGTCCCCGTTCGGCTGAATGAAAAACTGTTTTTT. Protein product: CASSIVPVRLNEKLFF.

The chain carries TRBV18 and TRBJ2-3, with D hard to call. This CDR3 has 14 amino acids. The ends were cut back, 0 bases at V and 4 bases at J, with 8 bases in the middle. From germline, CDR1 is KGHSH and CDR2 LQKENI. CDR3 in DNA: TGTGCCAGCTCACCACCTGGGCAGCCAGATACGCAGTATTTT. Protein sequence: CASSPPGQPDTQYF.